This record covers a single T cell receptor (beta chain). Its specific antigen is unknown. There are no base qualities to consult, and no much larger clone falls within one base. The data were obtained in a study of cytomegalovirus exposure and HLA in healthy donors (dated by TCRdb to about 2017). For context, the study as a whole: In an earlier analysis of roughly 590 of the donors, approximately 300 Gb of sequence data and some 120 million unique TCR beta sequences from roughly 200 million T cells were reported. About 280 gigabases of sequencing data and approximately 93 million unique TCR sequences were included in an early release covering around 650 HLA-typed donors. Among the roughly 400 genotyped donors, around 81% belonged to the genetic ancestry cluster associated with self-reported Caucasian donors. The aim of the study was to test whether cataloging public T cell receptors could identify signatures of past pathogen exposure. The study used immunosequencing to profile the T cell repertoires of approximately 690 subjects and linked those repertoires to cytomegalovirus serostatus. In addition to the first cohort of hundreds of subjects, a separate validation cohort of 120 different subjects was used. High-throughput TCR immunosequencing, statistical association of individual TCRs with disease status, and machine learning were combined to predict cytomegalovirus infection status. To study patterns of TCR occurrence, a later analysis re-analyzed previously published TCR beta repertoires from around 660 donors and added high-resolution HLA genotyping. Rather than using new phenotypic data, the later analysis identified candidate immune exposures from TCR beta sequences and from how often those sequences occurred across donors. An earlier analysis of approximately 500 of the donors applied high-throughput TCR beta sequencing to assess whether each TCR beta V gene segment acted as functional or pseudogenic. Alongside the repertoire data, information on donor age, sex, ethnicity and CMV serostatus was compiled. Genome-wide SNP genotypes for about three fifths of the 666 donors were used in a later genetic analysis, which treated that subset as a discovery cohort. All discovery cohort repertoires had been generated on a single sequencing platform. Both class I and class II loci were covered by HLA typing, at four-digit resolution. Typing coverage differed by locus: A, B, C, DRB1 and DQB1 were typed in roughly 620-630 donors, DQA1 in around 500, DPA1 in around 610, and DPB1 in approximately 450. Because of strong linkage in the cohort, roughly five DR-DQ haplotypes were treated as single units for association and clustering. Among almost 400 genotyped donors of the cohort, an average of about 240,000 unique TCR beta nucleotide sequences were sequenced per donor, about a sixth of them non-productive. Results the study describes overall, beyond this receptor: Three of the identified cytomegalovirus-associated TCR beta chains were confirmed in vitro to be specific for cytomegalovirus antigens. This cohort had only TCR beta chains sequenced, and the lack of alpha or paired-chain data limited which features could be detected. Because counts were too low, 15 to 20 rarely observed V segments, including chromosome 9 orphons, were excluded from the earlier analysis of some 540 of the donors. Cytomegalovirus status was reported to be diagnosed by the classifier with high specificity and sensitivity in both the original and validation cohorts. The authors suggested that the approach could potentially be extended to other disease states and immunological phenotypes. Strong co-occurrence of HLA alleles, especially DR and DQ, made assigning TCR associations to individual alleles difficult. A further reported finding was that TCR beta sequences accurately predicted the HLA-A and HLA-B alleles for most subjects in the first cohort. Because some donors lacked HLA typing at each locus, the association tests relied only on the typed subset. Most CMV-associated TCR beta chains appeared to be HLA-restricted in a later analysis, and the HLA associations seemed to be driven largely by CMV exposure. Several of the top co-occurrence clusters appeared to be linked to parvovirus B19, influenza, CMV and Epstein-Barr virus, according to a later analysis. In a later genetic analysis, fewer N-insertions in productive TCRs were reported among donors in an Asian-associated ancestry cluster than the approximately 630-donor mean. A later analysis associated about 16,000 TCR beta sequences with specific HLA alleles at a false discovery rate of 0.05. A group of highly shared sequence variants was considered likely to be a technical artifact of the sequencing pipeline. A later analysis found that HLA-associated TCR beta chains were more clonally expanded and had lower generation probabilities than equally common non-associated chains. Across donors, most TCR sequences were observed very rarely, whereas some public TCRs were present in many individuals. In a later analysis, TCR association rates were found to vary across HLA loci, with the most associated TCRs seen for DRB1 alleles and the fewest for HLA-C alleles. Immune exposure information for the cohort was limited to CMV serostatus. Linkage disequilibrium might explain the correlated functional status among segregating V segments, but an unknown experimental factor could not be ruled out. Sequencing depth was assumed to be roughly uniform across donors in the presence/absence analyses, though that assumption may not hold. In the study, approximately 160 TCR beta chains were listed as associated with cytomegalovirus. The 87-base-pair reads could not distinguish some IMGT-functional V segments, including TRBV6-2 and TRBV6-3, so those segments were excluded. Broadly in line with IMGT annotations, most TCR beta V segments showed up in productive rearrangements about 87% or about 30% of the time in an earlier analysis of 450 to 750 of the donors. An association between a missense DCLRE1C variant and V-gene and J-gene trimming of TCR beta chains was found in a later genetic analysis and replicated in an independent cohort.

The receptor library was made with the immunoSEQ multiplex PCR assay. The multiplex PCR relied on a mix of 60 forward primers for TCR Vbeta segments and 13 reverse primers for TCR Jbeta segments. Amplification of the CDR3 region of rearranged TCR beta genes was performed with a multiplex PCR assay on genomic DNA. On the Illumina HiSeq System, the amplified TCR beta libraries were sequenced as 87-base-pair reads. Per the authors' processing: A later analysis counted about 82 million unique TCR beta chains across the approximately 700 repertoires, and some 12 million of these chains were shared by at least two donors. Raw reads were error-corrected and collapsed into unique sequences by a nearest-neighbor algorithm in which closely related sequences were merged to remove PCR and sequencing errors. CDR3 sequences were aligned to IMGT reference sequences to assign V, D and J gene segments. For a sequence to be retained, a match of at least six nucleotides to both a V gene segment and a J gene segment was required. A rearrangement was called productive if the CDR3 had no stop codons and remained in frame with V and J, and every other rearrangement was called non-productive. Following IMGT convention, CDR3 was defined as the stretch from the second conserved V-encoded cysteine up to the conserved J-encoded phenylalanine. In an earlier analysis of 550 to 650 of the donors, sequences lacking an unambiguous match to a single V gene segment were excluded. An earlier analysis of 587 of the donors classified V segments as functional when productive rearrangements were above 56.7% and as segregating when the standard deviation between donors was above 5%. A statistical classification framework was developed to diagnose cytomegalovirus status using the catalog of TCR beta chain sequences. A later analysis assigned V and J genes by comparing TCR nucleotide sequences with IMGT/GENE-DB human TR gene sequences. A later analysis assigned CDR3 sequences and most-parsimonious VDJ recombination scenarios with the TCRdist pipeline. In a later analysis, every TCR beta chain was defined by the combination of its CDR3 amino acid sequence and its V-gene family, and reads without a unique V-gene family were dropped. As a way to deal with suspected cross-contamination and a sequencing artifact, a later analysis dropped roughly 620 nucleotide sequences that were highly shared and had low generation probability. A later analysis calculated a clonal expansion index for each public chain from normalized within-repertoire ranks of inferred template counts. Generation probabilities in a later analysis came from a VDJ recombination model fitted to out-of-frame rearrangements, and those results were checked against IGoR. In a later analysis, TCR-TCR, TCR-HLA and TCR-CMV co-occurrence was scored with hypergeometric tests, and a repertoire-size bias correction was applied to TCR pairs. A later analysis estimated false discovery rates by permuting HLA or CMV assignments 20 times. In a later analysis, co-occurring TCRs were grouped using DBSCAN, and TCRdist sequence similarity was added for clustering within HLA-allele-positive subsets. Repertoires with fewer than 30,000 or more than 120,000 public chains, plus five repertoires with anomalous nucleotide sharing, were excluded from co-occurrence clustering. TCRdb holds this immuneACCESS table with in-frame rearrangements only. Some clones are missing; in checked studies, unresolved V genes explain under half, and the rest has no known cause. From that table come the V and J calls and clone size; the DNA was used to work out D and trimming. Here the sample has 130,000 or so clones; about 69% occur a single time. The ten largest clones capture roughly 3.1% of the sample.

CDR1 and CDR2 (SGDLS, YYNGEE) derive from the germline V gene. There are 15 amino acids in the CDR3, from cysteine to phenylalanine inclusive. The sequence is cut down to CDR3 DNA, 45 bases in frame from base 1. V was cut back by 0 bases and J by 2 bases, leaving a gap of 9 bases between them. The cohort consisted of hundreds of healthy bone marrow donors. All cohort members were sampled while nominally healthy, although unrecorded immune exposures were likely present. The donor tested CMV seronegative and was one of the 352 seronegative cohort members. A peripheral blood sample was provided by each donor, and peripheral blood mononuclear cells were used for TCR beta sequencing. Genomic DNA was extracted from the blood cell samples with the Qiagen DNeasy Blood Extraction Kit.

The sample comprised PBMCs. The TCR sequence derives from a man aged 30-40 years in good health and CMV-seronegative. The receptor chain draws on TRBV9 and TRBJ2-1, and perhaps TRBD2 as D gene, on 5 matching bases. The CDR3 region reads CASSVEGVAYNEQFF. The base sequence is TGTGCCAGCAGCGTAGAGGGAGTTGCCTACAATGAGCAGTTCTTC.